This T cell receptor (beta chain) was sequenced in a study of cytomegalovirus exposure and HLA in healthy donors. The PCR made use of 60 Vbeta and 13 Jbeta primers. Some clones are missing from TCRdb's copy, which holds only in-frame ones; the method was immunoSEQ multiplex PCR. The sample includes around 200,000 clones, 82% seen only once; the top ten take around 2.7%. This CDR3 region has 17 residues. V lost 4 bases and J lost 7; bases outside the gene matches: 13. Germline V gives CDR1 LNHDA, CDR2 SQIVND (reference sequence). Sequencing used PBMCs. The receptor's source is a woman in her thirties or forties in good health and CMV-seronegative. The V gene is TRBV19, the J gene TRBJ1-5; the match to TRBD1 covers 10 bases. In DNA form, the CDR3 reads TGTGCCAGTAGTAAGGGTCAGGACAGGGGGGCGAAACAGCCCCAGCATTTT. This sequence encodes CASSKGQDRGAKQPQHF.